These T cell receptor beta chains were read from a single sample in a study of shared clonotypes between healthy human individuals. Only in-frame clones appear in the TCRdb table, and some are missing; sequencing was by immunoSEQ multiplex PCR. The sample contains about 490,000 clones, around 73% of which appear only once. The sequencing input was PBMCs. The receptor set was obtained from a woman aged 40 to 50 in good health. Some clones in this sample may be carry-over from other donors' samples. The conserved cysteine and the conserved F or W are not part of the CDR3 here. The D gene is left open where the match is weak.

TRBJ2-7,TRBD2,13,TRBV9,ASSPISGTSYEQY
TRBJ2-7,TRBD1,15,TRBV28,ASSPFGYRGRRGEQY
TRBJ2-7,-,13,TRBV4-1,ASSQAAVGGYEQY
TRBJ2-7,-,13,TRBV5-1,ASSLAPGGPNEQY
TRBJ2-2,-,12,TRBV4-1,ASSQPGHPGELF
TRBJ2-7,-,12,TRBV7-6,ASSPTYGQANLD
TRBJ2-3,TRBD2,13,TRBV6-4,ASSKKAGAGDTQY
TRBJ2-1,-,16,TRBV19,ASSQPGFTAPGYNEQF
TRBJ1-1,-,12,TRBV5-4,ASSLAGQNTEAF
TRBJ1-5,-,11,TRBV29-1,SVVGTSNQPQH
TRBJ1-3,TRBD1,14,TRBV18,ASSPNQGDSGNTIY
TRBJ2-3,TRBD2,16,TRBV4-3,ASSQDAAGGVFADTQY
TRBJ2-5,-,16,TRBV30,AWSAGHSSGPFGETQY
TRBJ2-1,-,12,TRBV5-5,ASSLRLIYNEQF
TRBJ1-1,-,12,TRBV6-1,ASRSEGMNTEAF
TRBJ1-4,TRBD1,12,TRBV13,ASSSGTGHEKLF
TRBJ2-7,TRBD2,14,TRBV4-2,ASSPLPGAGGDEQY
TRBJ2-7,TRBD2,13,TRBV7-2,ASSSLAGASGEQY
TRBJ2-5,-,14,TRBV18,ASSPLRTPLGETQY
TRBJ2-7,TRBD1,12,TRBV7-3,ASSLAGQGREQY
TRBJ2-3,TRBD2,16,TRBV28,ASSLAGAPYLNTDTQY
TRBJ2-1,TRBD2,14,TRBV28,ASSLGAGGPYNEQF
TRBJ1-2,TRBD1,10,TRBV6-5,ASSYRQGGYT
TRBJ2-3,TRBD2,12,TRBV13,ASSPERETDTQY
-,-,11,TRBV29-1,SVEGGRNYEQY
TRBJ2-2,TRBD2,11,TRBV30,AYTSGMAGELF
TRBJ2-7,TRBD2,12,TRBV15,ATSRTSGYYEQY
TRBJ2-7,-,12,TRBV7-2,ASRFSGTAYEQY
TRBJ1-2,TRBD1,11,TRBV7-9,ASSPGTVSGYT
TRBJ2-6,-,15,TRBV19,ASSSPGRDSGANVLT
TRBJ1-1,-,10,TRBV19,ASSIEGRAAF
TRBJ2-7,-,12,TRBV5-1,ASSIGRSSYEQY
TRBJ1-1,-,13,TRBV18,ASSPGQQANTEAF
TRBJ1-5,-,13,TRBV2,ASSGGLALFQPQH
TRBJ1-2,-,9,TRBV20-1,SGSGGFGYT
TRBJ1-2,-,11,TRBV28,ASSPPGVVGYT
-,TRBD2,15,TRBV4-2,ASSQDPPGLVRDEQY
TRBJ1-4,-,12,TRBV5-6,ASSLRESYEKLF
TRBJ2-3,TRBD2,14,TRBV7-6,ASSLLGGARTDTQY
TRBJ2-7,-,13,TRBV28,ASSPGQPRSYEQY
TRBJ1-3,-,15,TRBV5-1,ASSLASGPTFVNTIY
TRBJ2-3,-,14,TRBV19,ASSIRVGSDRDTQY